Presented here are 27 T cell receptor beta chains from one specimen sequenced in a study of blood T cell repertoires in COVID-19. Method: immunoSEQ multiplex PCR; TCRdb's copy keeps in-frame clones and lacks some. This sample has more than 50,000 clones, with 90% found just once. Material for sequencing was peripheral blood. The source of these receptors is a human donor in a cohort sampled during active COVID-19.

V usage is TRBV3-1 (or the pseudogene TRBV3-2) and J usage is TRBJ2-1; unclear D gene. Germline-derived CDR1 and CDR2 are LGHDT and YNNKEL (reference sequence). Trimming removed 4 bases at V and 5 bases at J, with 9 bases between. The CDR3 is made up of 13 amino acids. The DNA of the CDR3 is TGTGCCAGCAGCCCGATACTAAACAATGAGCAGTTCTTC. Protein: CASSPILNNEQFF.

The gene calls are TRBV3-1 (or the pseudogene TRBV3-2) and TRBJ2-1; D might be TRBD2 (6 bases). V dropped 6 bases and J dropped 1 base, with 13 bases sitting between them. The germline V gene encodes CDR1 LGHDT and CDR2 YNNKEL (reference sequence). The CDR3 consists of 15 residues. The CDR3: CASRRVGGSYNEQFF. The CDR3 DNA sequence: TGTGCCAGCAGAAGAGTCGGGGGTTCCTACAATGAGCAGTTCTTC.

The rearrangement uses TRBV7-9 and TRBJ2-4; D is possibly TRBD2 (5 bases). Trimming removed 3 bases from V and 7 bases from J, with 7 bases in between. The CDR3 loop spans 12 amino acids. Germline V CDR1 and CDR2: SEHNR, FQNEAQ (reference sequence). The CDR3 protein is CASSLDSNIQYF. The DNA of the CDR3 is TGTGCCAGCAGCTTGGACTCGAACATTCAGTACTTC.

A few counts support this clone. This chain connects TRBV10-1 to TRBJ1-3; D not resolved. From germline, CDR1 is WNHNN and CDR2 SYGVQD (reference sequence). The CDR3 covers 13 residues. With 10 bases removed from V and 1 base from J, the gap between germline ends came to 11 bases. The CDR3 spells CATLALSGNTIYF. The CDR3 DNA sequence: TGCGCCACGTTAGCCCTTTCTGGAAACACCATATATTTT.

The CDR3 spells CASSSFDRGQQETQYF. The CDR3 coding sequence is TGTGCCAGCAGCTCATTCGACAGGGGCCAACAAGAGACCCAGTACTTC. The rearrangement links TRBV5-4 to TRBJ2-5; 8 nucleotides agree with TRBD1. This CDR3 region has 16 residues. Germline lookup yields CDR1 SGHNT and CDR2 YYREEE (reference sequence). The junction had 9 bases not matched to a gene; V was cut back by 3 bases and J by 2 bases. Supplemented by reference TRBV5-4 and TRBJ2-5, the full variable domain reads ETGVTQSPTHLIKTRGQQVTLRCSSQSGHNTVSWYQQALGQGPQFIFQYYREEENGRGNFPPRFSGLQFPNYSSELNVNALELDDSALYLCASSSFDRGQQETQYFGPGTRLLVL.

V is TRBV10-3 and J is TRBJ2-2, with 9 bases identical to TRBD1. This CDR3 comprises 15 residues. V dropped 4 bases and J dropped 6; count of bases not matched to a gene: 6. Germline CDR1 ENHRY, CDR2 SYGVKD. The CDR3 nucleotides are TGTGCCATCAGTGTTTCGGGACAGGGAGCCGGGGAGCTGTTTTTT. As protein: CAISVSGQGAGELFF.

The chain carries TRBV2 and TRBJ2-7, with D tentatively TRBD2 (5 bases). V was shortened by 4 bases and J by 3 bases, with 40 bases between the two germline ends. Germline V gene lookup returns CDR1 SNHLY and CDR2 FYNNEI. The CDR3 is 23 residues long. CDR3 nucleotides: TGTGCCAGCAGTGCCTTCGCGGGTGCTTCGAGAACCACTACTCTAGCTTCTAGCTACGAGCAGTACTTC. This gives the protein CASSAFAGASRTTTLASSYEQYF.

This chain uses TRBV7-2 with TRBJ2-5; no clear D gene. The ends were cut back, 0 bases at V and 1 base at J, with 3 bases in the middle. Looked up from germline, CDR1 is SGHTA and CDR2 is FQGNSA. The CDR3 spans 13 residues. The CDR3 region is CASSLAAQETQYF. The CDR3 DNA reads TGTGCCAGCAGCTTAGCGGCCCAAGAGACCCAGTACTTC.

The chain combines TRBV11-2 with TRBJ1-5, with D maybe TRBD1 (5 bases). The CDR3 has 14 residues. Between the trimmed V and J ends, which lost 1 base and 5 bases, there was a span of 9 bases. Germline CDR1 and CDR2: SGHAT and FQNNGV. The CDR3 protein is CASSLGQTDQPQHF. In DNA, the CDR3 is TGTGCCAGCAGCTTAGGACAGACCGATCAGCCCCAGCATTTT.

This clone was found once. The chain joins TRBV3-1 (or the pseudogene TRBV3-2) to TRBJ2-7, with 7 bases lining up with TRBD1. Germline-derived CDR1 and CDR2 are LGHDT and YNNKEL (reference sequence). The CDR3 consists of 13 residues. Losses at the gene ends were 2 bases for V and 4 bases for J; bases not matched to a gene: 2. The CDR3 bases are TGTGCCAGCAGCCAAAGGGGGCCTTACGAGCAGTACTTC. Amino acid sequence: CASSQRGPYEQYF.

Only a few counts were recorded for this clone. The chain employs TRBV19 and TRBJ1-2; 8 nucleotides line up with TRBD1. Looked up from germline, CDR1 is LNHDA and CDR2 is SQIVND (reference sequence). The CDR3 consists of 16 residues. V was pared by 8 bases and J by 1 base, with 12 bases of the junction left unmatched. The CDR3 region is CASHEIRTGLNYGYTF. The DNA of the CDR3 is TGTGCCAGTCACGAAATAAGGACAGGGCTTAACTATGGCTACACCTTC.

V gene TRBV29-1 combines with J gene TRBJ1-1, with 9 bases matching TRBD1. Germline V gene sequence: CDR1 SQVTM, CDR2 ANQGSEA. The CDR3 covers 16 residues. The ends lost 7 bases at V and 11 bases at J; junction bases unmatched: 23. CDR3 in amino acids: CSARDRALGGAWGAFF. DNA for the CDR3: TGCAGCGCACGGGACAGGGCTCTGGGAGGGGCCTGGGGGGCTTTCTTT.

V is TRBV6-6 and J is TRBJ2-7, with D tentatively TRBD1 (6 bases). The CDR3 loop spans 10 amino acids. The ends were cut back, 8 bases at V and 6 bases at J, with 8 bases in the middle. CDR1 is MNHNY and CDR2 is SVGAGI in the germline V gene (reference sequence). Here the CDR3 DNA reads TGTGCCAGCGGCAGGGGCGAGCAGTACTTC. It codes for CASGRGEQYF.

This chain joins TRBV2 and TRBJ2-7, with TRBD2 as a possible D gene (6 bases). This CDR3 has 14 amino acids. Germline V gene lookup returns CDR1 SNHLY and CDR2 FYNNEI. V lost 6 bases and J 3 bases, leaving 15 bases between the germline ends. The CDR3 reads CASRDFGGRYEQYF. The CDR3 nucleotides are TGTGCCAGCAGGGACTTCGGGGGACGCTACGAGCAGTACTTC.

The chain carries TRBV2 and TRBJ2-7; no reliable D call. V was shortened by 8 bases and J by 2 bases, with 16 bases between the two germline ends. The CDR3 runs to 14 residues. In germline, CDR1 is SNHLY, CDR2 FYNNEI. The CDR3 loop reads CASLQSRPTYEQYF. The CDR3 DNA reads as TGTGCCAGCCTCCAAAGCAGGCCCACCTACGAGCAGTACTTC.

The rearrangement uses TRBV6-6 and TRBJ1-1; 8 bases match TRBD1. Germline CDR1 and CDR2: MNHNY and SVGAGI (reference sequence). V lost 6 bases, J lost 11 bases, and 14 bases stayed unmatched. CDR3 length equals 14 residues. The CDR3 reads CASSQSGGLVMAFF. The CDR3 DNA is TGTGCCAGCAGCCAATCAGGGGGCTTAGTGATGGCTTTCTTT.

V is TRBV15 and J is TRBJ2-1, with 10 bases matching TRBD2. The CDR3 runs to 19 residues. Germline CDR1 is LNHNV and CDR2 is YYDKDF (reference sequence). V dropped 1 base and J dropped 2; count of bases not matched to a gene: 11. In DNA form, the CDR3 reads TGTGCCACCAGCAGAGTGGGCCTTAGAAGCGGGAGGGCCTACAATGAGCAGTTCTTC. It encodes CATSRVGLRSGRAYNEQFF.

As DNA, the CDR3 is TGTGCCAGCGCGACCGACAGTTATCTTAGGCCCCAGCATTTT. It yields the protein CASATDSYLRPQHF. V and J are TRBV19 and TRBJ1-5; perhaps TRBD1 as D (5 bases). V lost 9 bases to trimming and J lost 9 bases, with 21 bases between them. Germline CDR1 LNHDA, CDR2 SQIVND (reference sequence). The CDR3 loop spans 14 amino acids.

The chain recombines TRBV5-4 with TRBJ2-6; TRBD1 is a possible D gene (5 bases). CDR1 and CDR2 (germline): SGHNT, YYREEE (reference sequence). The CDR3 consists of 15 residues. Trimming pared 5 bases from V and 0 bases from J, leaving 9 bases between. CDR3 nucleotides: TGTGCCAGCAGACCGGACAACTCTGGGGCCAACGTCCTGACTTTC. Amino acids: CASRPDNSGANVLTF.

This clone has just a few counts. V and J are TRBV10-2 and TRBJ1-1, with D perhaps TRBD1 (6 bases). Per the germline V gene, CDR1 is WSHSY and CDR2 is SAAADI. This CDR3 has 14 amino acids. The ends were cut back, 0 bases at V and 5 bases at J, with 10 bases in the middle. The CDR3 sequence is CASSESRGATEAFF. The DNA of the CDR3 is TGCGCCAGCAGTGAGTCGCGGGGGGCGACTGAAGCTTTCTTT.

V is TRBV24-1 and J is TRBJ1-2; 11 nucleotides agree with TRBD1. The trim removed 5 bases at V and 8 bases at J, leaving 9 bases unmatched. There are 15 residues in the CDR3. Germline V lookup: CDR1 KGHDR, CDR2 SFDVKD. The CDR3 region has the DNA TGTGCCACCAGTGGAGGGACAGGGGGAGTTGAGGGCTACACCTTC. Protein product: CATSGGTGGVEGYTF.

The J gene is TRBJ2-5, the V gene TRBV6-5; 8 nucleotides line up with TRBD2. The CDR3 extends over 14 amino acids. J lost 1 base, V lost 7 bases, and 5 bases had no gene match. CDR1 is MNHEY and CDR2 is SVGAGI in the germline V gene. The CDR3 nucleotides are TGTGCCAGCACCGGGGGGGCCTCCCAAGAGACCCAGTACTTC. Protein: CASTGGASQETQYF.

This sequence joins TRBV5-4 and TRBJ2-1; D uncertain. Germline CDR1 SGHNT, CDR2 YYREEE (reference sequence). The CDR3 has 13 amino acids. V lost 0 bases and J lost 8, with 9 bases in between. The CDR3 sequence: CASSLEEADEQFF. CDR3 coding DNA: TGTGCCAGCAGCTTGGAAGAAGCCGATGAGCAGTTCTTC.

V and J are TRBV10-1 and TRBJ1-1; D is possibly TRBD1 (5 bases). Germline V gene sequence: CDR1 WNHNN, CDR2 SYGVQD (reference sequence). This CDR3 is 14 amino acids long. V was pared by 3 bases and J by 0 bases, with 8 bases between. CDR3 in amino acids: CASSDGGVNTEAFF. CDR3 sequence (DNA): TGCGCCAGCAGTGACGGGGGTGTGAACACTGAAGCTTTCTTT.

The J gene is TRBJ2-1, the V gene TRBV29-1; 7 bases are shared with TRBD2. This CDR3 has 16 residues. CDR1 is SQVTM, CDR2 ANQGSEA, per germline. The trim removed 3 bases at V and 4 bases at J, leaving 12 bases unmatched. The DNA of the CDR3 is TGCAGCGTTGACCCCGGGGGGACCAGAAGGTACAATGAGCAGTTCTTC. It translates to CSVDPGGTRRYNEQFF.

The V and J genes are TRBV7-9 and TRBJ2-3; 8 bases line up with TRBD2. CDR1 is SEHNR and CDR2 is FQNEAQ in the germline V gene (reference sequence). The CDR3 is 14 amino acids. V lost 5 bases, J lost 7 bases, and 8 bases stayed unmatched. The CDR3 DNA sequence: TGTGCCAGCAGCCTGGGACTAGATCCTCATACGCAGTATTTT. It translates to CASSLGLDPHTQYF.

The chain combines TRBV7-9 with TRBJ2-5, with TRBD2 matching over 7 bases. This CDR3 region has 16 residues. Germline V gene sequence: CDR1 SEHNR, CDR2 FQNEAQ (reference sequence). With V trimmed by 3 bases and J by 1 base, 8 bases remained unmatched. CDR3 DNA sequence: TGTGCCAGCAGCTTCAACGATCCTAGCGGCCAAGAGACCCAGTACTTC. Protein sequence: CASSFNDPSGQETQYF. Filled out from reference TRBV7-9 and TRBJ2-5, the complete variable domain reads DTGVSQNPRHKITKRGQNVTFRCDPISEHNRLYWYRQTLGQGPEFLTYFQNEAQLEKSRLLSDRFSAERPKGSFSTLEIQRTEQGDSAMYLCASSFNDPSGQETQYFGPGTRLLVL.